The 14 T cell receptor beta chains listed next were all sequenced from one sample in a study of blood T cell repertoires in COVID-19. Repertoires were generated with immunoSEQ multiplex PCR, while TCRdb's copy carries only in-frame clones and drops some. The table shows 45,000 to 50,000 clones, with 86% occurring only once. Material for sequencing was peripheral blood. The receptor set was obtained from a woman older than 75 with COVID-19, enrolled during active disease.

The V and J genes are TRBV3-1 (or the pseudogene TRBV3-2) and TRBJ1-2, with D tentatively TRBD1 (5 bases). Germline assignment: CDR1 LGHDT and CDR2 YNNKEL (reference sequence). The V end lost 3 bases, the J end lost 5 bases, and 10 bases lay between the germline ends. The CDR3 has 13 residues. As DNA, the CDR3 is TGTGCCAGCAGCCATGGCAGGGTGTATGGCTACACCTTC. Residues: CASSHGRVYGYTF.

This chain links TRBV6-5 with TRBJ1-1; D is uncertain. Trimming took off 2 bases at V and 2 bases at J, with 6 bases between the two ends. This CDR3 has 13 residues. Germline CDR1 and CDR2: MNHEY and SVGAGI. CDR3 sequence reads: CASSYEVNTEAFF. DNA of the CDR3: TGTGCCAGCAGTTACGAGGTCAACACTGAAGCTTTCTTT.

This rearrangement joins TRBV2 to TRBJ1-1; D gene unclear. Germline V gene sequence: CDR1 SNHLY, CDR2 FYNNEI. CDR3 length: 12 residues. Trimming removed 7 bases from V and 0 bases from J, with 6 bases in between. This chain's CDR3 is CASTLLNTEAFF. In nucleotides, the CDR3 is TGTGCCAGCACCCTACTGAACACTGAAGCTTTCTTT.

V and J are TRBV11-3 and TRBJ2-7; D might be TRBD1 (6 bases). From germline, CDR1 is SGHNT and CDR2 YENEEA. Trimming pared 5 bases from V and 5 bases from J, leaving 13 bases between. The CDR3 totals 13 residues. The CDR3 is CASSGRGTDEQYF. In nucleotides, the CDR3 is TGTGCCAGCAGCGGCAGGGGAACGGACGAGCAGTACTTC.

For the CDR3, the DNA is TGTGCCAGCAGTCTCTTCGGGAGAAGCTACGAGCAGTACTTC. Protein product: CASSLFGRSYEQYF. The V call is TRBV2, the J call TRBJ2-7; D is perhaps TRBD2 (6 bases). Trimming removed 5 bases from V and 3 bases from J, with 14 bases in between. The CDR3 runs 14 residues. Germline CDR1 and CDR2: SNHLY and FYNNEI.

This clone is medium-sized by share. The chain recombines TRBV19 with TRBJ2-2; tentative D call: TRBD2 (6 bases). CDR3 size: 15 residues. Germline CDR1 reads LNHDA; CDR2 reads SQIVND (reference sequence). V lost 8 bases, J lost 4 bases, and 17 bases lay in between. For the CDR3, the DNA is TGTGCCAGTCGAATCGGGAGCCAGGGCACCGGGGAGCTGTTTTTT. It yields the protein CASRIGSQGTGELFF.

The table lists this clone with a count of one. V and J are TRBV4-2 and TRBJ2-1; weak D call: TRBD1 (7 bases). This CDR3 has 20 amino acids. The germline V gene encodes CDR1 LGHNA and CDR2 YNFKEQ. The ends were cut back, 1 base at V and 4 bases at J, with 26 bases in the middle. CDR3 sequence: CASSQVFAAGTDLGYNEQFF. In DNA form, the CDR3 reads TGTGCCAGCAGCCAAGTTTTTGCGGCGGGGACAGACCTGGGGTACAATGAGCAGTTCTTC.

This clone was seen just once. The chain links TRBV7-9 to TRBJ1-2; a weak D match, TRBD1 (6 bases). Germline V gene data show CDR1 as SEHNR and CDR2 as FQNEAQ (reference sequence). The V end was cut by 5 bases, the J end by 4 bases, with 23 bases between. The CDR3 contains 17 residues. CDR3 sequence (DNA): TGTGCCAGCAGCCTATTTAGAGGGGCGGACAGTCCCTATGGCTACACCTTC. The encoded protein is CASSLFRGADSPYGYTF.

The chain uses TRBV7-8 and TRBJ1-1; a weak D match, TRBD1 (5 bases). The CDR3 is 15 amino acids. Per the germline V gene, CDR1 is SGHVS and CDR2 is FQNEAQ. V lost 2 bases and J 5 bases, leaving 15 bases between the germline ends. CDR3 in amino acids: CASSLRWGRETEAFF. The CDR3 DNA sequence: TGTGCCAGCAGCTTAAGGTGGGGCCGGGAGACTGAAGCTTTCTTT.

The chain is built from TRBV19 and TRBJ1-1, with D hard to call. The germline V gene encodes CDR1 LNHDA and CDR2 SQIVND (reference sequence). The V and J ends lost 6 bases and 1 base respectively, with 15 bases between them. The CDR3 is 15 amino acids. CDR3 sequence reads: CASRTPRGKNTEAFF. In DNA, the CDR3 is TGTGCCAGTAGAACCCCCCGCGGGAAGAACACTGAAGCTTTCTTT.

V usage is TRBV5-1 and J usage is TRBJ2-1; tentatively, D is TRBD1 (5 bases). The length of the CDR3 is 16 residues. The ends were cut back, 0 bases at V and 5 bases at J, with 15 bases in the middle. Germline lookup yields CDR1 SGHRS and CDR2 YFSETQ. In DNA, the CDR3 is TGCGCCAGCAGCTTGGCCGCGGCAGGGCAAAACAATGAGCAGTTCTTC. Translation gives CASSLAAAGQNNEQFF.

This chain connects TRBV9 to TRBJ1-1, with a weak D call TRBD1 (6 bases). The CDR3 contains 13 residues. The V gene's germline CDR1 is SGDLS and CDR2 YYNGEE. V lost 4 bases and J lost 7, with 14 bases in between. CDR3 amino acids: CASSPQGRGEAFF. The DNA for the CDR3 is TGTGCCAGCAGCCCTCAGGGGAGGGGTGAAGCTTTCTTT.

V is TRBV11-2 and J is TRBJ1-2, with 9 nucleotides matching TRBD1. The germline CDR1 and CDR2 sequences are SGHAT and FQNNGV. V lost 5 bases and J lost 8; bases outside the gene matches: 6. The CDR3 consists of 13 residues. CDR3 loop: CASSPDRGGGYTF. In DNA form, the CDR3 reads TGTGCCAGCAGCCCGGACAGGGGTGGGGGCTACACCTTC.

A word on this clone: The conserved closing phenylalanine or tryptophan is absent in this CDR3, likely reflecting a read error. The DNA is left out, because the CDR3 cannot be placed on it with certainty; the CDR3 is given as TCRdb lists it. The gene calls are TRBV6-5 and TRBJ1-4. The CDR3 length equals 15 residues, ends included. CDR1 and CDR2 from the germline V gene are MNHEY and SVGAGI. CDR3 loop: CASSYVGGISLPLGG.